This passage covers 11 T cell receptor beta chains from one sample sequenced in a study of blood T cell repertoires in COVID-19. The data were produced by immunoSEQ multiplex PCR, yet TCRdb's version contains in-frame clones alone and is incomplete. The sample has 110,000 to 150,000 clones; about nine tenths are singletons. Input material: peripheral blood. Source of these receptors: an elderly woman with acute or convalescent COVID-19.

V gene TRBV5-1 combines with J gene TRBJ1-2; 9 positions match TRBD1. Germline-derived CDR1 and CDR2 are SGHRS and YFSETQ. This CDR3 region has 14 residues. Trimming cost V 1 base and J 8 bases; bases outside gene matches: 6. In nucleotides, the CDR3 is TGCGCCAGCAGCTTGATGGGACAGGGTGAGGGCTACACCTTC. It translates to CASSLMGQGEGYTF.

CDR3 loop: CASSHSTSPLHF. The DNA for the CDR3 is TGTGCCAGCAGCCATAGCACCTCACCCCTCCACTTT. The rearrangement uses TRBV7-8 and TRBJ1-6; no reliable D call. The germline V gene encodes CDR1 SGHVS and CDR2 FQNEAQ. This CDR3 spans 12 amino acids. Deletions cut 5 bases from V and 10 bases from J, with 9 bases between. The full variable domain, its missing parts supplied by reference TRBV7-8 and TRBJ1-6, is GAGVSQSPRYKVAKRGQDVALRCDPISGHVSLFWYQQALGQGPEFLTYFQNEAQLDKSGLPSDRFFAERPEGSVSTLKIQRTQQEDSAVYLCASSHSTSPLHFGNGTRLTVT.

The chain uses TRBV5-1 and TRBJ1-1; 7 nucleotides agree with TRBD1. V was clipped by 4 bases and J by 4 bases; unmatched bases: 22. The CDR3 runs 19 residues. In germline, CDR1 is SGHRS, CDR2 YFSETQ. CDR3 in amino acids: CASSPLGQPSRVASTEAFF. CDR3 DNA sequence: TGCGCCAGCAGCCCCTTGGGACAGCCCTCGAGGGTAGCGAGCACTGAAGCTTTCTTT.

V is TRBV5-1 and J is TRBJ2-1; TRBD1 matches 9 bases. CDR1 SGHRS and CDR2 YFSETQ come from the germline V gene. V was clipped by 3 bases and J by 12 bases; unmatched bases: 10. The CDR3 loop spans 14 amino acids. CDR3 protein: CASSWDRVRSGQFF. The CDR3 bases are TGCGCCAGCAGCTGGGACAGGGTGAGGTCAGGGCAGTTCTTC.

This chain connects TRBV18 to TRBJ1-2, with 9 bases aligning to TRBD1. The V gene's germline CDR1 is KGHSH and CDR2 LQKENI. V was clipped by 2 bases and J by 5 bases; unmatched bases: 6. This CDR3 contains 15 residues. The DNA of the CDR3 is TGTGCCAGCTCACCAGAAGGGACAGGGCAGTATGGCTACACCTTC. As protein: CASSPEGTGQYGYTF.

The rearrangement joins TRBV18 to TRBJ2-3; 8 bases line up with TRBD1. The germline V gene encodes CDR1 KGHSH and CDR2 LQKENI. This CDR3 contains 15 residues. V was pared by 5 bases and J by 3 bases, with 7 bases of the junction left unmatched. CDR3 residues: CASSSLQGVTDTQYF. DNA of the CDR3: TGTGCCAGCTCATCCCTACAGGGGGTGACAGATACGCAGTATTTT.

The gene calls are TRBV3-1 (or the pseudogene TRBV3-2) and TRBJ2-2; 8 positions match TRBD2. The CDR3 has 15 amino acids. Germline-derived CDR1 and CDR2 are LGHDT and YNNKEL (reference sequence). Losses at the gene ends were 3 bases for V and 6 bases for J; bases not matched to a gene: 6. The CDR3 here is CASSQRGAGAGELFF. The CDR3 DNA follows: TGTGCCAGCAGCCAGCGGGGGGCCGGGGCCGGGGAGCTGTTTTTT.

The gene calls are TRBV6-5 and TRBJ1-2; D perhaps matches TRBD1 (5 bases). V gave up 5 bases and J gave up 2 bases, with 9 bases separating them. CDR3 length equals 13 residues. Germline V gene sequence: CDR1 MNHEY, CDR2 SVGAGI. The CDR3, as DNA: TGTGCCAGCAGTCGACAGATGAACTATGGCTACACCTTC. Encoded protein: CASSRQMNYGYTF.

The rearrangement links TRBV7-6 to TRBJ1-1; D gene unclear. There are 14 residues in the CDR3. Deletions cut 1 base from V and 0 bases from J, with 6 bases between. The germline CDR1 and CDR2 sequences are SGHVS and FNYEAQ. CDR3 sequence (DNA): TGTGCCAGCAGCTTAGGTTCGGTGAACACTGAAGCTTTCTTT. It codes for CASSLGSVNTEAFF.

Turning to this clone: The DNA is omitted, as the CDR3 cannot be located on it reliably, and the CDR3 follows TCRdb's listing. The chain uses TRBV6-2 or TRBV6-3 and TRBJ2-7; the table's D gene call, TRBD2, was not cross checked with the DNA. Germline CDR1 and CDR2: MNHEY and SVGEGT. The CDR3 sequence runs 14 residues, both termini included. Here the CDR3 reads CASSTSGGIYEQYF.

The rearrangement uses TRBV2 and TRBJ2-7; TRBD1 aligns across 10 bases. V lost 5 bases, J lost 2 bases, and 3 bases stayed unmatched. CDR3 length: 14 amino acids. Germline-derived CDR1 and CDR2 are SNHLY and FYNNEI. CDR3 nucleotide sequence: TGTGCCAGCAGTCGCGGACAGGGGGCCTACGAGCAGTACTTC. The encoded protein is CASSRGQGAYEQYF.